There are a few counts of the clone carrying this T cell receptor beta chain. CDR3 size: 13 residues. V was pared by 6 bases and J by 0 bases, with 8 bases between. Germline V gene sequence: CDR1 MNHEY, CDR2 SMNVEV (reference sequence). Assay used: immunoSEQ multiplex PCR; TCRdb lists only in-frame clones, some missing. The top ten hold roughly 2.3% of the sample, which has some 83,000 clones, approximately 89% seen once. These data come from a study of blood T cell repertoires in COVID-19. As for the study in general: PBMCs, B-cell-depleted T cells, or T cells provided the cDNA or gDNA that made up the material.

Material: peripheral blood. J is TRBJ1-1 and V is TRBV27; D is unresolved. The receptor's source is a man aged 50-59 years with acute or convalescent COVID-19. Here the CDR3 DNA reads TGTGCCAGCAGCCTGTCAGTGAACACTGAAGCTTTCTTT. It codes for CASSLSVNTEAFF.